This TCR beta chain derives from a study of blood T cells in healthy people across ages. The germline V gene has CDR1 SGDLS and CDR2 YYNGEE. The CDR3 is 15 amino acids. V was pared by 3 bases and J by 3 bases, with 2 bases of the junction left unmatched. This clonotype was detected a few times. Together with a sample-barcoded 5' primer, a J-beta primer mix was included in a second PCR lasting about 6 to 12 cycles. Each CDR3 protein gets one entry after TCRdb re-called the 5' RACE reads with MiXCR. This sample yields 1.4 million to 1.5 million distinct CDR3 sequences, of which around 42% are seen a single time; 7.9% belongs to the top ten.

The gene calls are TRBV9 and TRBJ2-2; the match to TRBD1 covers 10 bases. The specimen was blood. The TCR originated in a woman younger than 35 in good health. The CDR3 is CASSDGTGDTGELFF. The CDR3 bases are TGTGCCAGCAGCGACGGGACAGGGGACACCGGGGAGCTGTTTTTT.